A selection of T cell receptor beta chains follows, all from one sample in a study of shared clonotypes between healthy human individuals. TCRdb keeps only in-frame clones here, not all; method: immunoSEQ multiplex PCR. The top ten hold roughly 0.13% of the sample, which has 2 million or so clones, 85% to 95% seen once. The sequencing input was naive CD4+ T cells sorted from blood. Receptors originate from a man aged 18 to 29 in good health. CDR3s include the opening cysteine and the closing phenylalanine or tryptophan. Fields, in order: J gene, clone size, D gene, V gene, CDR3 protein, CDR3 DNA. A D gene is named only where the DNA matches it firmly. Clone size is stated in some rows and not others, as once, few, many or a class when expanded.

j_gene: TRBJ1-3; abundance: NA; d_gene: NA; v_gene: TRBV5-1; CDR3aa: CASRPQGGNTIYF; CDR3nt: TGCGCCAGCAGGCCCCAGGGAGGGAACACCATATATTTT
j_gene: TRBJ1-2; abundance: NA; d_gene: NA; v_gene: TRBV10-3; CDR3aa: CAISAAGNYGYTF; CDR3nt: TGTGCCATCAGTGCAGCAGGGAACTATGGCTACACCTTC
j_gene: TRBJ1-1; abundance: NA; d_gene: TRBD1; v_gene: TRBV11-2; CDR3aa: CASSLDRDSMNTEAFF; CDR3nt: TGTGCCAGCAGCTTAGATCGGGACAGCATGAACACTGAAGCTTTCTTT
j_gene: TRBJ1-3; abundance: once; d_gene: NA; v_gene: TRBV5-1; CDR3aa: CASSFGESGNTIYF; CDR3nt: TGCGCCAGCAGCTTTGGAGAATCTGGAAACACCATATATTTT
j_gene: TRBJ2-7; abundance: NA; d_gene: NA; v_gene: TRBV5-1; CDR3aa: CASSFSPPAYEQYF; CDR3nt: TGCGCCAGCAGCTTCTCTCCGCCAGCCTACGAGCAGTACTTC
j_gene: TRBJ2-7; abundance: NA; d_gene: TRBD1; v_gene: TRBV6-1; CDR3aa: CASSKWDRADEQYF; CDR3nt: TGTGCCAGCAGTAAGTGGGACAGGGCGGACGAGCAGTACTTC
j_gene: TRBJ2-2; abundance: NA; d_gene: NA; v_gene: TRBV10-1; CDR3aa: CASSPIGTGELFF; CDR3nt: TGCGCCAGCAGTCCGATAGGCACCGGGGAGCTGTTTTTT
j_gene: TRBJ1-2; abundance: once; d_gene: TRBD1; v_gene: TRBV7-2; CDR3aa: CASSLGGDRGTPSGYTF; CDR3nt: TGTGCCAGCAGCTTAGGAGGGGACAGGGGGACTCCTTCTGGCTACACCTTC
j_gene: TRBJ2-5; abundance: NA; d_gene: TRBD2; v_gene: TRBV30; CDR3aa: CACQREGRKGTQYF; CDR3nt: TGTGCCTGTCAGCGGGAGGGCCGAAAAGGGACCCAGTACTTC
j_gene: TRBJ2-1; abundance: NA; d_gene: NA; v_gene: TRBV5-1; CDR3aa: CASSWPLDNTNEQFF; CDR3nt: TGCGCCAGCAGCTGGCCACTAGATAATACGAATGAGCAGTTCTTC
j_gene: TRBJ1-2; abundance: NA; d_gene: NA; v_gene: TRBV29-1; CDR3aa: CSSFGGIGYTF; CDR3nt: TGCAGCTCTTTCGGGGGGATTGGCTACACCTTC
j_gene: TRBJ2-5; abundance: NA; d_gene: NA; v_gene: TRBV19; CDR3aa: CASSIDRGTQYF; CDR3nt: TGTGCCAGTAGTATAGATCGGGGGACCCAGTACTTC
j_gene: TRBJ1-2; abundance: NA; d_gene: NA; v_gene: TRBV11-2; CDR3aa: CASSLDGVNYGYTF; CDR3nt: TGTGCCAGCAGCTTAGATGGGGTTAACTATGGCTACACCTTC
j_gene: TRBJ2-7; abundance: NA; d_gene: NA; v_gene: TRBV27; CDR3aa: CASSSTGVYEQYF; CDR3nt: TGTGCCAGCAGTTCTACCGGGGTTTACGAGCAGTACTTC
j_gene: TRBJ1-5; abundance: NA; d_gene: NA; v_gene: TRBV18; CDR3aa: CASSPVAGLSNQPQHF; CDR3nt: TGTGCCAGCTCACCAGTGGCAGGGCTTTCCAATCAGCCCCAGCATTTT
j_gene: TRBJ1-6; abundance: once; d_gene: TRBD1; v_gene: TRBV28; CDR3aa: CASSSGQGSSPLHF; CDR3nt: TGTGCCAGCAGTTCCGGACAGGGTAGTTCACCCCTCCACTTT
j_gene: TRBJ1-2; abundance: once; d_gene: NA; v_gene: TRBV25-1; CDR3aa: CASSESSKGRALYGYTF; CDR3nt: TGTGCCAGCAGTGAATCCAGCAAGGGACGGGCGCTCTATGGCTACACCTTC
j_gene: TRBJ1-1; abundance: NA; d_gene: TRBD1; v_gene: TRBV5-1; CDR3aa: CASSAATGGTEAFF; CDR3nt: TGCGCCAGCAGCGCCGCCACAGGGGGCACTGAAGCTTTCTTT
j_gene: TRBJ2-3; abundance: NA; d_gene: NA; v_gene: TRBV10-3; CDR3aa: CAIRGASVDTQYF; CDR3nt: TGTGCCATCAGGGGGGCTTCTGTGGATACGCAGTATTTT
j_gene: TRBJ1-5; abundance: NA; d_gene: TRBD1; v_gene: TRBV28; CDR3aa: CASSLWAGGQPQHF; CDR3nt: TGTGCCAGCAGTTTATGGGCAGGGGGTCAGCCCCAGCATTTT
j_gene: TRBJ2-5; abundance: NA; d_gene: NA; v_gene: TRBV5-1; CDR3aa: CASSDRNQETQYF; CDR3nt: TGCGCCAGCAGCGACAGGAACCAAGAGACCCAGTACTTC
j_gene: TRBJ1-5; abundance: NA; d_gene: NA; v_gene: TRBV6-5; CDR3aa: CASSYSSVLNQPQHF; CDR3nt: TGTGCCAGCAGTTACTCGAGTGTTTTGAATCAGCCCCAGCATTTT